What follows are 20 T cell receptor beta chains derived from one specimen sequenced in a study of blood T cell repertoires in COVID-19. Here immunoSEQ multiplex PCR was the method, and the copy in TCRdb shows in-frame clones only, minus some. This sample yields roughly 150,000 clones, of which about 82% are seen a single time; more than 5% belongs to the top ten. Sequenced input: PBMCs or T cells enriched from blood (not recorded which). These TCRs come from a woman in her thirties or forties who had recovered from COVID-19.

The rearrangement links TRBV6-5 to TRBJ2-1, with 10 bases fitting TRBD2. Germline CDR1 MNHEY, CDR2 SVGAGI. The junction had 5 bases not matched to a gene; V was cut back by 8 bases and J by 4 bases. The CDR3 is 14 residues long. The CDR3 nucleotides read TGTGCCAGCGGGAATAGCGGGAGGTACAATGAGCAGTTCTTC. Its protein is CASGNSGRYNEQFF.

V gene TRBV6-5 combines with J gene TRBJ2-7; TRBD2 matches 9 bases. Germline CDR1 reads MNHEY; CDR2 reads SVGAGI. The CDR3 extends over 14 amino acids. With 2 bases clipped from V and 5 bases from J, the junction kept 4 bases outside the gene matches. For the CDR3, the DNA is TGTGCCAGCAGTTACGGGGGACTAGCTAACGAGCAGTACTTC. Translated: CASSYGGLANEQYF.

This chain links TRBV5-1 with TRBJ2-3; TRBD2 aligns across 8 bases. Losses at the gene ends were 5 bases for V and 6 bases for J; bases not matched to a gene: 5. CDR1 SGHRS and CDR2 YFSETQ come from the germline V gene. The CDR3 is made up of 13 amino acids. The CDR3 DNA follows: TGCGCCAGCAGACGGGAGGGCCCTGATACGCAGTATTTT. This sequence encodes CASRREGPDTQYF.

Here the CDR3 reads CASSHPGGGPGSPLHF. In DNA form, the CDR3 reads TGTGCCAGCAGCCACCCCGGCGGGGGGCCTGGTTCACCCCTCCACTTT. This chain joins TRBV11-2 and TRBJ1-6; maybe TRBD1 (6 bases). V was pared by 5 bases and J by 9 bases, with 20 bases between. CDR3 length: 16 residues. Germline-derived CDR1 and CDR2 are SGHAT and FQNNGV.

V is TRBV7-9 and J is TRBJ2-4; 7 nucleotides align to TRBD1. With 5 bases clipped from V and 0 bases from J, the junction kept 7 bases outside the gene matches. The germline gives CDR1 SEHNR, CDR2 FQNEAQ (reference sequence). The CDR3 covers 16 residues. CDR3 amino acids: CASSLQGSEAKNIQYF. Here the CDR3 DNA reads TGTGCCAGCAGCCTACAGGGGTCGGAAGCCAAAAACATTCAGTACTTC.

The V call is TRBV5-1, the J call TRBJ1-2, with 9 positions matching TRBD1. The CDR3 spans 17 residues. Germline values: CDR1 SGHRS, CDR2 YFSETQ. Trimming at V came to 3 bases and at J to 2 bases, leaving 11 bases not matched to a gene. The CDR3 spells CASSWGPGQGGNYGYTF. For the CDR3, the DNA is TGCGCCAGCAGCTGGGGACCGGGACAGGGCGGAAACTATGGCTACACCTTC.

J is TRBJ1-6 and V is TRBV10-3, with TRBD1 matching over 9 bases. The CDR3 is 14 residues long. V lost 3 bases, J lost 7 bases, and 1 base stayed unmatched. Looked up from germline, CDR1 is ENHRY and CDR2 is SYGVKD. The CDR3 sequence is CAISEQGANSPLHF. The DNA of the CDR3 is TGTGCCATCAGTGAACAGGGGGCAAATTCACCCCTCCACTTT.

The chain joins TRBV5-6 to TRBJ1-4; D might be TRBD1 (6 bases). The germline V and J ends were trimmed by 2 bases and 7 bases, with 12 bases remaining between them. In germline, CDR1 is SGHDT, CDR2 YYEEEE. There are 14 residues in the CDR3. Written as DNA, the CDR3 is TGTGCCAGCAGCTTAACAGGGTTTGTTGAAAAACTGTTTTTT. Translated: CASSLTGFVEKLFF.

The chain uses TRBV11-2 and TRBJ1-2; 7 bases line up with TRBD1. V shed 5 bases and J 3 bases; nucleotides not matched to a gene: 3. Germline CDR1 is SGHAT and CDR2 is FQNNGV. CDR3 length: 13 residues. CDR3 residues: CASSQTGDYGYTF. The CDR3 DNA is TGTGCCAGCAGCCAAACAGGGGACTATGGCTACACCTTC.

This clone occurred once. The chain couples TRBV7-9 to TRBJ1-5; 9 nucleotides agree with TRBD1. The V segment lost 4 bases and the J segment 1 base; nucleotides outside the gene matches: 2. This CDR3 has 15 residues. The germline gives CDR1 SEHNR, CDR2 FQNEAQ (reference sequence). The DNA of the CDR3 is TGTGCCAGCAGCTACACAGGGGGCAGCAATCAGCCCCAGCATTTT. It is translated as CASSYTGGSNQPQHF.

V and J are TRBV9 and TRBJ2-2, with TRBD1 identical over 7 bases. CDR1 is SGDLS, CDR2 YYNGEE, per germline. CDR3 length: 17 residues. V dropped 4 bases and J dropped 2; count of bases not matched to a gene: 11. CDR3 protein: CASSSPRDRTNTGELFF. CDR3 nucleotides: TGTGCCAGCAGCTCCCCCAGGGACAGAACCAACACCGGGGAGCTGTTTTTT.

The chain combines TRBV30 with TRBJ2-3; D is unresolved. The CDR3 has 10 residues. CDR1 and CDR2 from the germline V gene are GTSNPN and SVGIG (reference sequence). Trimming removed 5 bases from V and 7 bases from J, with 7 bases in between. Here the CDR3 reads CAWGLYTQYF. The CDR3 nucleotides are TGTGCCTGGGGCCTATATACGCAGTATTTT.

The table lists this clone with a count of one. This chain's CDR3 is CASSRDRENEQFF. CDR3 sequence (DNA): TGTGCCAGTAGTCGGGACAGGGAGAATGAGCAGTTCTTC. This chain connects TRBV19 to TRBJ2-1; 9 nucleotides match TRBD1. The CDR3 has 13 residues. The trim removed 5 bases at V and 7 bases at J, leaving 3 bases unmatched. CDR1 LNHDA and CDR2 SQIVND come from the germline V gene (reference sequence).

This clone was seen only once. The rearrangement uses TRBV15 and TRBJ1-2, with TRBD1 matching over 7 bases. CDR1 and CDR2 (germline): LNHNV, YYDKDF (reference sequence). The CDR3 runs 15 residues. The V gene end was trimmed by 1 base and the J gene end by 7 bases; junction bases not matched to a gene: 9. CDR3 in DNA: TGTGCCACCAGCAGAGGGCAGGGGGATTTGGGTGGCTACACCTTC. It codes for CATSRGQGDLGGYTF.

V is TRBV4-1 and J is TRBJ2-5; TRBD1 might be the D (6 bases). Trimming removed 1 base from V and 5 bases from J, with 17 bases in between. CDR3 size: 16 residues. Germline CDR1 is MGHRA and CDR2 is YSYEKL. CDR3 region: CASSQGLGQLGETQYF. The CDR3 bases are TGCGCCAGCAGCCAAGGTCTGGGACAACTAGGGGAGACCCAGTACTTC.

The chain links TRBV3-1 (or the pseudogene TRBV3-2) to TRBJ2-1; D is unresolved. This CDR3 has 12 amino acids. CDR1 is LGHDT, CDR2 YNNKEL, per germline (reference sequence). V lost 2 bases to trimming and J lost 8 bases, with 7 bases between them. The CDR3 protein is CASSQNRDEQFF. In DNA, the CDR3 is TGTGCCAGCAGCCAAAATCGGGATGAGCAGTTCTTC.

The chain is built from TRBV19 and TRBJ2-1; TRBD2 agrees at 7 bases. This CDR3 has 14 residues. The germline V gene has CDR1 LNHDA and CDR2 SQIVND (reference sequence). J lost 8 bases, V lost 3 bases, and 7 bases had no gene match. CDR3 loop: CASSIFGGGDEQFF. In nucleotides, the CDR3 is TGTGCCAGTAGTATTTTCGGCGGGGGTGATGAGCAGTTCTTC.

The chain is built from TRBV5-1 and TRBJ2-3; unclear D gene. V lost 1 base to trimming and J lost 1 base, with 7 bases between them. The CDR3 sequence is 14 residues long. From germline, CDR1 is SGHRS and CDR2 YFSETQ. CDR3 DNA sequence: TGCGCCAGCAGCTTGCCTTCGGGCACAGATACGCAGTATTTT. Its protein is CASSLPSGTDTQYF.

The rearrangement joins TRBV3-1 (or the pseudogene TRBV3-2) to TRBJ1-1; D gene unclear. The CDR3 has 16 amino acids. V was pared by 0 bases and J by 5 bases, with 16 bases between. Germline-derived CDR1 and CDR2 are LGHDT and YNNKEL (reference sequence). The CDR3 loop reads CASSQDSWTEGTEAFF. CDR3 coding DNA: TGTGCCAGCAGCCAAGATTCTTGGACTGAGGGAACTGAAGCTTTCTTT.

The J gene is TRBJ1-6, the V gene TRBV3-1 (or the pseudogene TRBV3-2); D remains unclear. Germline V lookup: CDR1 LGHDT, CDR2 YNNKEL (reference sequence). Deletions cut 2 bases from V and 8 bases from J, with 10 bases between. The length of the CDR3 is 14 residues. The CDR3 protein is CASSQPHRDSPLHF. The CDR3 region has the DNA TGTGCCAGCAGCCAACCCCACCGGGATTCACCCCTCCACTTT.